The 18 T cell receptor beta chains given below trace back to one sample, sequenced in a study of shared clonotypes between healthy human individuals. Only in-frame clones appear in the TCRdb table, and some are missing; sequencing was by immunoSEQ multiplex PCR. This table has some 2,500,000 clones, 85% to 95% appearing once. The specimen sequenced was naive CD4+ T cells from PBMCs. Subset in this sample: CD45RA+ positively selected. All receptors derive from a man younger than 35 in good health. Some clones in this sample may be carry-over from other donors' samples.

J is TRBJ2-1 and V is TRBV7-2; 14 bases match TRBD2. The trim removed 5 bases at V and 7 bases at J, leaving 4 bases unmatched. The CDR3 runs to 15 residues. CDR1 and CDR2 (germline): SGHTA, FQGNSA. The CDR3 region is CASSAGLAGANEQFF. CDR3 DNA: TGTGCCAGCAGCGCGGGACTAGCGGGGGCAAATGAGCAGTTCTTC.

The CDR3: CASSAERLLADIYEQYF. Here the CDR3 DNA reads TGTGCCAGCAGTGCCGAAAGGCTACTAGCTGACATTTACGAGCAGTACTTC. The chain combines TRBV6-1 with TRBJ2-7; D may be TRBD2 (6 bases). The germline CDR1 and CDR2 sequences are MNHNS and SASEGT. V lost 4 bases and J lost 4, with 23 bases in between. The CDR3 totals 17 residues.

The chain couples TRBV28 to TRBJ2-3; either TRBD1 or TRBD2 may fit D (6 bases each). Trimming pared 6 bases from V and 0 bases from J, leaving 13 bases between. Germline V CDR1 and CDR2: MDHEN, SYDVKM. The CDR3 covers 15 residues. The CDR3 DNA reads TGTGCCAGCAGGGTCGGGGGCCCAAGCACAGATACGCAGTATTTT. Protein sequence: CASRVGGPSTDTQYF.

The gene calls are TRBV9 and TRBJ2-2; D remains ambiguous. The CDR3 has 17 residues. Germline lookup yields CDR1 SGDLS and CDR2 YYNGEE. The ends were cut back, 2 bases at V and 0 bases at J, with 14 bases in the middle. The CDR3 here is CASSVGQRDANTGELFF. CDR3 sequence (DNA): TGTGCCAGCAGCGTCGGGCAGCGAGACGCGAACACCGGGGAGCTGTTTTTT.

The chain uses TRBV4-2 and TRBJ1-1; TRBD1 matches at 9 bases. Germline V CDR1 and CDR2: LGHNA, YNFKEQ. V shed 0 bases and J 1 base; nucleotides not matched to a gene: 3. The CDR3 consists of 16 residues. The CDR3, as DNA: TGTGCCAGCAGCCAAGATGGGACAGGGTGGAACACTGAAGCTTTCTTT. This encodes CASSQDGTGWNTEAFF.

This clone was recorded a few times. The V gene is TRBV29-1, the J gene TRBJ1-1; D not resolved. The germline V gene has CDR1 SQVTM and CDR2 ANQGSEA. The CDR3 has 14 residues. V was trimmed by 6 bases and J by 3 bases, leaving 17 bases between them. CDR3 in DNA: TGCAGCGTGCAACTGCTTCATATGGACACTGAAGCTTTCTTT. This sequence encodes CSVQLLHMDTEAFF.

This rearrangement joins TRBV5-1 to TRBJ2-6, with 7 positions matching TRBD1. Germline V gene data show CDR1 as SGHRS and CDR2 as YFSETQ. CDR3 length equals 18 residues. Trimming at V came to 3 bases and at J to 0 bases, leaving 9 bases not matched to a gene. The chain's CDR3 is CASSSLRGTSSGANVLTF. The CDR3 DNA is TGCGCCAGCAGCTCGCTCAGGGGGACGAGCTCTGGGGCCAACGTCCTGACTTTC. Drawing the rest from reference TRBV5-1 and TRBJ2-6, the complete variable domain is KAGVTQTPRYLIKTRGQQVTLSCSPISGHRSVSWYQQTPGQGLQFLFEYFSETQRNKGNFPGRFSGRQFSNSRSEMNVSTLELGDSALYLCASSSLRGTSSGANVLTFGAGSRLTVL.

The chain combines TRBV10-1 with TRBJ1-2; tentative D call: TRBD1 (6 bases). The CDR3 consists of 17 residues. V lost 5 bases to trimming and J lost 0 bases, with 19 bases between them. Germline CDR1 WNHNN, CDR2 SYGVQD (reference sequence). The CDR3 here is CASSTETGKTSNYGYTF. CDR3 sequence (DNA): TGCGCCAGCAGTACAGAGACAGGAAAAACCTCTAACTATGGCTACACCTTC.

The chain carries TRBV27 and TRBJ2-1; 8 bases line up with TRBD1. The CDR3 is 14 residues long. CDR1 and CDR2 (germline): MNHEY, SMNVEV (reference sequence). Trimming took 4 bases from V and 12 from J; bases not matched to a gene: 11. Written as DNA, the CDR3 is TGTGCCAGCAGTTCACCCGGGACAGGTTCTCGGCAGTTCTTC. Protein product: CASSSPGTGSRQFF.

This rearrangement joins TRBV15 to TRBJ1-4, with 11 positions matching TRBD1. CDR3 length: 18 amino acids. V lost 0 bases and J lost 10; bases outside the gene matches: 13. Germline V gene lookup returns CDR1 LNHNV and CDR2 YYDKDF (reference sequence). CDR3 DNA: TGTGCCACCAGCAGAGATCCCGGACAGGGGGCACTAATAAGAAAACTGTTTTTT. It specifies CATSRDPGQGALIRKLFF.

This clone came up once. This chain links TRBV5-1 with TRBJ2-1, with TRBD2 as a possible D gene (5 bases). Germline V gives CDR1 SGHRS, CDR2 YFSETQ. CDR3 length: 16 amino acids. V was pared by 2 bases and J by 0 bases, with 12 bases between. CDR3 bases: TGCGCCAGCAGCTTAACCGGCGGGTACTCCTACAATGAGCAGTTCTTC. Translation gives CASSLTGGYSYNEQFF.

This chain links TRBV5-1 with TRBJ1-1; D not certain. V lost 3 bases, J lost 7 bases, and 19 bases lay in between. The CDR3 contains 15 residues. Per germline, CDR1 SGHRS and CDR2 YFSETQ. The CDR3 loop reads CASSYENPVIGEAFF. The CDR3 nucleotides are TGCGCCAGCAGCTATGAAAACCCAGTTATCGGTGAAGCTTTCTTT.

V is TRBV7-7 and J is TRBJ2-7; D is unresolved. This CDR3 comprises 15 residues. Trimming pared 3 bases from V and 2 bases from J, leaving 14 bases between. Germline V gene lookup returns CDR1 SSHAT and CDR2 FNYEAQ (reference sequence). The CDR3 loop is CASSFPYGTTYEQYF. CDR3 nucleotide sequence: TGTGCCAGCAGCTTCCCCTACGGAACTACCTACGAGCAGTACTTC.

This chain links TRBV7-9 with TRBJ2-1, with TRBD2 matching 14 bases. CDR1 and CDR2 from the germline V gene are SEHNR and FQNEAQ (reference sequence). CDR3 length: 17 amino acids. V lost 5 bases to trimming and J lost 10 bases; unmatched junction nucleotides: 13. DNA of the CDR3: TGTGCCAGCAGCCCACTTTTCCCGGGACTAGCGGGAGTGGAGCAGTTCTTC. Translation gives CASSPLFPGLAGVEQFF. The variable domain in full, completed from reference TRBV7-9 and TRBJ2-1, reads DTGVSQNPRHKITKRGQNVTFRCDPISEHNRLYWYRQTLGQGPEFLTYFQNEAQLEKSRLLSDRFSAERPKGSFSTLEIQRTEQGDSAMYLCASSPLFPGLAGVEQFFGPGTRLTVL.

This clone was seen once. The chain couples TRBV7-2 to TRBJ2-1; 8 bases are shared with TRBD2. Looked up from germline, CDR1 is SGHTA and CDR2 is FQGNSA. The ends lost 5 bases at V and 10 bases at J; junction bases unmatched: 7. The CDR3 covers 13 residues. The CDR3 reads CASSPGGEREQFF. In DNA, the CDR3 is TGTGCCAGCAGCCCGGGGGGGGAACGGGAGCAGTTCTTC. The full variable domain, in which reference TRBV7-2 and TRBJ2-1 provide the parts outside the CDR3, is GAGVSQSPSNKVTEKGKDVELRCDPISGHTALYWYRQSLGQGLEFLIYFQGNSAPDKSGLPSDRFSAERTGGSVSTLTIQRTQQEDSAVYLCASSPGGEREQFFGPGTRLTVL.

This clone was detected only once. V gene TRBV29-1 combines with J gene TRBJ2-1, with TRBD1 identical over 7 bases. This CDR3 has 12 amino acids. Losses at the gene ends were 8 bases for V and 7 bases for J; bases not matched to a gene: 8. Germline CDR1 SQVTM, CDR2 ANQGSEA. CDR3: CSPDRVGNEQFF. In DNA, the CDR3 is TGCAGCCCCGACAGGGTTGGAAATGAGCAGTTCTTC.

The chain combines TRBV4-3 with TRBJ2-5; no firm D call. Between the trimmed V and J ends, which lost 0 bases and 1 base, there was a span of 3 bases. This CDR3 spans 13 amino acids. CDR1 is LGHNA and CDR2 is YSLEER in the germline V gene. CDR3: CASSQERQETQYF. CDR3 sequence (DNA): TGCGCCAGCAGCCAAGAACGCCAAGAGACCCAGTACTTC.

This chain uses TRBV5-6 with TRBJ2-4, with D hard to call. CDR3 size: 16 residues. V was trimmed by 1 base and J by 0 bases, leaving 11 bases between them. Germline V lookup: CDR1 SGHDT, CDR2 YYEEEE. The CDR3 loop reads CASSLRSDLAKNIQYF. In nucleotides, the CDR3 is TGTGCCAGCAGCTTGCGATCCGATCTAGCCAAAAACATTCAGTACTTC.